These 26 T cell receptor beta chains came from one sample sequenced in a study of T cells in Graves' hyperthyroidism and ophthalmopathy. RNA transcripts were the template for amplifying TCR beta CDR3 regions. With the HTBI primer set, the TCR CDR3 went through a first round of RT-PCR. TCRdb analysed the multiplex PCR reads with MiXCR anew, one entry per CDR3 protein. The sample lists nearly 600,000 distinct CDR3 sequences; approximately 14% were seen once. The sample taken for sequencing was blood. The receptor set was obtained from a woman in her 30s with Graves' hyperthyroidism that later progressed to Graves' ophthalmopathy.

This clonotype was detected a few times. A read error may explain this, as a much larger clone is one base away. Likely a read error: the CDR3 ends without its conserved phenylalanine or tryptophan. The rearrangement joins TRBV28 to TRBJ1-2; D remains ambiguous. Trimming removed 3 bases from V and 0 bases from J, with 20 bases in between. CDR3 length: 18 residues. Germline assignment: CDR1 MDHEN and CDR2 SYDVKM. CDR3 sequence: CASSFRGWGQLANYGYTL. The CDR3 nucleotides are TGTGCCAGCAGTTTTAGAGGTTGGGGTCAGTTAGCTAACTATGGCTACACCCTC.

This clonotype occurred a few times. The rearrangement links TRBV29-1 to TRBJ1-1; the D gene is possibly TRBD1 (5 bases). The CDR3 loop spans 12 amino acids. Trimming shortened V by 6 bases and J by 4 bases, and 12 bases separated the two germline ends. The V gene's germline CDR1 is SQVTM and CDR2 ANQGSEA. CDR3 sequence reads: CSVGVGGTEAFF. For the CDR3, the DNA is TGCAGCGTAGGGGTTGGGGGCACTGAAGCTTTCTTT.

The CDR3 coding sequence is TGTGCCTGGGGAGGGTTTTCCTACAATGAGCAGTTCTTC. It codes for CAWGGFSYNEQFF. The chain combines TRBV30 with TRBJ2-1, with a weak D call TRBD2 (6 bases). V was pared by 5 bases and J by 1 base, with 9 bases between. CDR3 length: 13 residues. Germline CDR1 is GTSNPN and CDR2 is SVGIG (reference sequence).

The table lists this clonotype with a few counts. As DNA, the CDR3 is TGCAGTGCCATTACAGGGAACTCTGGAAACACCATATATTTT. Amino acids: CSAITGNSGNTIYF. The V call is TRBV20-1, the J call TRBJ1-3; D perhaps matches TRBD1 (6 bases). The CDR3 sequence is 14 residues long. Trimming pared 6 bases from V and 0 bases from J, leaving 12 bases between. Germline CDR1 DFQATT, CDR2 SNEGSKA (reference sequence).

The gene calls are TRBV24-1 and TRBJ1-5; TRBD1 matches 7 bases. CDR1 KGHDR and CDR2 SFDVKD come from the germline V gene. The CDR3 runs to 13 residues. V lost 9 bases to trimming and J lost 5 bases; unmatched junction nucleotides: 6. DNA of the CDR3: TGTGCCACCCGCCACAGGGGATATCAGCCCCAGCATTTT. As protein: CATRHRGYQPQHF.

The chain carries TRBV19 and TRBJ2-2; 9 nucleotides match TRBD2. In germline, CDR1 is LNHDA, CDR2 SQIVND (reference sequence). Trimming took 3 bases from V and 4 from J; bases not matched to a gene: 9. The CDR3 contains 17 residues. CDR3 loop: CASSIGSSGTRTGELFF. DNA of the CDR3: TGTGCCAGTAGTATCGGGTCTAGCGGGACCCGCACCGGGGAGCTGTTTTTT.

In this sample, this clonotype turned up a few times. The CDR3 nucleotides are TGCGCCAGCAGCCAAGGGGTTGCAGGGGGCACCAATCAGCCCCAGCATTTT. It specifies CASSQGVAGGTNQPQHF. The chain is built from TRBV4-3 and TRBJ1-5; 8 bases map to TRBD1. Losses at the gene ends were 1 base for V and 3 bases for J; bases not matched to a gene: 8. There are 17 residues in the CDR3. Germline CDR1 reads LGHNA; CDR2 reads YSLEER.

There are a few counts of this clonotype. V usage is TRBV9 and J usage is TRBJ2-3, with 7 nucleotides matching TRBD2. The germline gives CDR1 SGDLS, CDR2 YYNGEE. V lost 7 bases, J lost 6 bases, and 11 bases stayed unmatched. The CDR3 spans 14 residues. CDR3: CASGGGRGWDTQYF. CDR3 DNA sequence: TGTGCCAGCGGCGGCGGGAGAGGTTGGGATACGCAGTATTTT. Complete variable domain (other parts from reference TRBV9 and TRBJ2-3): DSGVTQTPKHLITATGQRVTLRCSPRSGDLSVYWYQQSLDQGLQFLIQYYNGEERAKGNILERFSAQQFPDLHSELNLSSLELGDSALYFCASGGGRGWDTQYFGPGTRLTVL.

The genes are TRBV30 and TRBJ2-7, with 7 bases aligning to TRBD2. Germline V gene sequence: CDR1 GTSNPN, CDR2 SVGIG (reference sequence). Trimming removed 5 bases from V and 1 base from J; junction bases left unmatched: 8. The CDR3 has 14 residues. In nucleotides, the CDR3 is TGTGCCTGGGGGCTCGGGGGGAGGTCCTACGAGCAGTACTTC. This codes for CAWGLGGRSYEQYF.

The genes are TRBV7-3 and TRBJ1-2; 9 bases map to TRBD1. V lost 4 bases and J lost 3; bases outside the gene matches: 6. This CDR3 is 15 amino acids long. Germline CDR1 is SGHTA and CDR2 is FQGTGA. The CDR3 loop reads CASSSGQGSDYGYTF. CDR3 bases: TGTGCCAGCAGCTCTGGACAGGGGTCGGACTATGGCTACACCTTC.

This chain connects TRBV19 to TRBJ2-1; TRBD2 matches at 9 bases. The CDR3 contains 17 residues. Germline V gene sequence: CDR1 LNHDA, CDR2 SQIVND (reference sequence). V shed 4 bases, J shed 0 bases, and the junction held 7 bases outside the gene matches. CDR3 sequence: CASSRASGDSSYNEQFF. CDR3 in DNA: TGTGCCAGTAGTAGAGCTAGCGGGGACAGCTCCTACAATGAGCAGTTCTTC.

Ten or more counts support this clonotype. V and J are TRBV28 and TRBJ2-7, with D possibly TRBD2 on 6 matching bases. CDR3 length: 15 amino acids. V was clipped by 9 bases and J by 2 bases, with 20 bases between them. The germline CDR1 and CDR2 sequences are MDHEN and SYDVKM. CDR3 in amino acids: CASGSAGIKAYEQYF. In DNA, the CDR3 is TGTGCCAGTGGATCCGCGGGGATTAAAGCCTACGAGCAGTACTTC.

This sequence joins TRBV20-1 and TRBJ2-1; 8 nucleotides agree with TRBD1. This CDR3 spans 14 amino acids. Germline loops: CDR1 DFQATT, CDR2 SNEGSKA (reference sequence). J lost 4 bases, V lost 5 bases, and 7 bases had no gene match. The CDR3 DNA sequence: TGCAGTGCTCACAGGACAGGGTCTTACAATGAGCAGTTCTTC. This sequence encodes CSAHRTGSYNEQFF.

This clonotype appeared a few times. The V gene is TRBV6-1, the J gene TRBJ2-1, with 9 bases that match TRBD1. Germline assignment: CDR1 MNHNS and CDR2 SASEGT. The CDR3 sequence is 14 residues long. Unmatched junction bases numbered 6, after V lost 6 bases and J lost 6 bases. The CDR3 DNA sequence: TGTGCCAGCAGCCCGGGACAGGGTCCCAATGAGCAGTTCTTC. It codes for CASSPGQGPNEQFF.

This clonotype has at least ten counts. The J gene is TRBJ2-2, the V gene TRBV19; D is perhaps TRBD1 (5 bases). Germline V lookup: CDR1 LNHDA, CDR2 SQIVND (reference sequence). This CDR3 region has 13 residues. Trimming stripped 8 bases from V and 5 bases from J, with 12 bases between. The DNA of the CDR3 is TGTGCCAGTCATCTTCAGGGAACCGGGGAGCTGTTTTTT. This sequence encodes CASHLQGTGELFF.

This clonotype was recorded many times. This chain links TRBV11-2 with TRBJ2-1; 14 nucleotides line up with TRBD2. V dropped 1 base and J dropped 8; count of bases not matched to a gene: 4. From germline, CDR1 is SGHAT and CDR2 FQNNGV. This CDR3 comprises 16 residues. This chain's CDR3 is CASSLGGTSGSYEQFF. The CDR3 bases are TGTGCCAGCAGCTTAGGTGGGACTAGCGGGAGCTATGAGCAGTTCTTC.

The V call is TRBV19, the J call TRBJ2-3; 9 bases match TRBD1. J gave up 3 bases and V 10 bases, and 14 bases lay outside the gene matches. The CDR3 is 16 residues long. Germline V gives CDR1 LNHDA, CDR2 SQIVND (reference sequence). CDR3 sequence: CATSPPGQGGTDTQYF. In DNA form, the CDR3 reads TGTGCCACTTCCCCCCCGGGACAGGGAGGGACAGATACGCAGTATTTT. Complete variable domain (other parts from reference TRBV19 and TRBJ2-3): DGGITQSPKYLFRKEGQNVTLSCEQNLNHDAMYWYRQDPGQGLRLIYYSQIVNDFQKGDIAEGYSVSREKKESFPLTVTSAQKNPTAFYLCATSPPGQGGTDTQYFGPGTRLTVL.

This chain uses TRBV2 with TRBJ2-7; D might be TRBD1 or TRBD2, each matching 7 bases. The V and J ends lost 8 bases and 1 base respectively, with 30 bases between them. This CDR3 is 19 amino acids long. The germline CDR1 and CDR2 sequences are SNHLY and FYNNEI. The CDR3 region is CASLKTGSIAGPLSYEQYF. The CDR3 DNA reads TGTGCCAGCTTAAAGACAGGGTCAATAGCGGGTCCCCTTTCCTACGAGCAGTACTTC.

This clonotype was counted many times. For the CDR3, the DNA is TGTGCCACCAGTCCCGGGACCCCGTACGAGCAGTACTTC. Translating it yields CATSPGTPYEQYF. This chain uses TRBV24-1 with TRBJ2-7; D tentatively reads TRBD1 or TRBD2 (5 bases each). Germline CDR1 is KGHDR and CDR2 is SFDVKD. V was clipped by 6 bases and J by 4 bases, with 12 bases between them. The CDR3 consists of 13 residues.

This clonotype has only one observation. This chain links TRBV11-1 with TRBJ1-3; D is unresolved. V dropped 2 bases and J dropped 1 base, with 3 bases sitting between them. CDR1 is SGHAT, CDR2 FQDESV, per germline (reference sequence). There are 13 residues in the CDR3. CDR3 sequence reads: CASSLMSGNTIYF. CDR3 sequence (DNA): TGTGCCAGCAGCTTAATGTCTGGAAACACCATATATTTT.

This clonotype has just a few counts. The rearrangement joins TRBV6-1 to TRBJ2-1; the match to TRBD2 covers 8 bases. V dropped 7 bases and J dropped 2; count of bases not matched to a gene: 4. Germline CDR1 and CDR2: MNHNS and SASEGT. The CDR3 is 14 amino acids. The CDR3 sequence: CASTRREAYNEQFF. As DNA, the CDR3 is TGTGCCAGCACCAGGCGGGAGGCCTACAATGAGCAGTTCTTC.

Ten or more counts support this clonotype. The chain uses TRBV24-1 and TRBJ2-2; maybe TRBD1 (6 bases). The V end lost 8 bases, the J end lost 0 bases, and 15 bases lay between the germline ends. From germline, CDR1 is KGHDR and CDR2 SFDVKD. CDR3 length: 16 residues. Here the CDR3 DNA reads TGTGCCACCATGAGGCCGGGACACCCGAACACCGGGGAGCTGTTTTTT. Translation: CATMRPGHPNTGELFF.

This clonotype was detected ten times or more. The chain joins TRBV7-9 to TRBJ2-5, with 13 bases lining up with TRBD2. The CDR3 spans 16 residues. In germline, CDR1 is SEHNR, CDR2 FQNEAQ (reference sequence). Trimming at V came to 1 base and at J to 4 bases, leaving 3 bases not matched to a gene. Written as DNA, the CDR3 is TGTGCCAGCAGCTTAGGGACTAGCGGGAGCCGAGAGACCCAGTACTTC. This codes for CASSLGTSGSRETQYF.

This clonotype was found a few times. The chain joins TRBV6-1 to TRBJ1-1, with a tentative D call TRBD1 (6 bases). Trimming left V 8 bases short and J 4 bases short, with 20 bases between. Germline CDR1 reads MNHNS; CDR2 reads SASEGT. The CDR3 consists of 15 residues. The CDR3 loop reads CASAEGGWGGTEAFF. For the CDR3, the DNA is TGTGCCAGCGCTGAGGGGGGGTGGGGCGGCACTGAAGCTTTCTTT.

This clonotype has a count of ten or more. This sequence joins TRBV20-1 and TRBJ1-1; D remains ambiguous. Germline V gene lookup returns CDR1 DFQATT and CDR2 SNEGSKA (reference sequence). The germline V and J ends were trimmed by 2 bases and 3 bases, with 10 bases remaining between them. The CDR3 totals 13 residues. The CDR3 region is CSARTGVYTEAFF. CDR3 sequence (DNA): TGCAGTGCTAGAACCGGGGTTTACACTGAAGCTTTCTTT.

This clonotype was observed a few times. The rearrangement joins TRBV6-1 to TRBJ1-5, with D perhaps TRBD1 (6 bases). This CDR3 is 13 amino acids long. Between the trimmed V and J ends, which lost 6 bases and 4 bases, there was a span of 10 bases. Germline V gene lookup returns CDR1 MNHNS and CDR2 SASEGT. The CDR3 loop is CASRPTGNQPQHF. The DNA for the CDR3 is TGTGCCAGCAGACCCACAGGGAATCAGCCCCAGCATTTT.